This TCR beta chain was recorded in a study of beta chain features in type 1 diabetes. Study results and limitations: In every one of the four CD4+ subsets, TCRB CDR3s were moderately but significantly shorter in Type 1 diabetes patients.

As for this clone: Its antigen is unidentified.

This CDR3 region has 15 residues. Germline CDR1 reads LGHNA; CDR2 reads YSLEER. V was cut by 1 base and J by 0 bases, with 4 bases left in between. The investigators reverse transcribed all of the isolated RNA, so they sequenced expressed TCRB transcripts. Sequencing was performed with immunoSEQ multiplex PCR; in TCRdb, only in-frame clones are kept and a portion is missing. The sample records about 15,000 clones, over 55% being singletons. The origin of this receptor is a man aged 25 to 45 with type 1 diabetes. The sample consisted of Tregs from blood. The chain joins TRBV4-3 to TRBJ2-6, with D uncertain. The CDR3 nucleotides read TGCGCCAGCAGCCAAGTCAGCTCTGGGGCCAACGTCCTGACTTTC. This gives the protein CASSQVSSGANVLTF.